The rows below give T cell receptor beta chains drawn from one sample of a study of T-cell memory formation after mild COVID-19. Using its own MiXCR run on the 5' RACE reads, TCRdb lists one record per CDR3 protein. The table lists 140,000 or so distinct CDR3 sequences, around 15% of them singletons. The specimen was PBMCs or a T cell subset sorted from them (not recorded which). Receptor source: an adult woman who had mild COVID-19 (a few samples of this study predate the infection). Cell type and time point are not known. Both conserved end residues are part of each CDR3. Each record gives: clone size, V gene, J gene, D gene, CDR3 protein, CDR3 DNA. D genes are given only for firm matches. Clone size is not always given. Where it is, it says once, few, many or a class for expanded clones.

-,TRBV14,TRBJ2-7,-,CASSHQVDYEQYF,TGTGCCAGCAGCCATCAGGTAGACTACGAGCAGTACTTC
-,TRBV4-1,TRBJ1-1,-,CASSLRDMNTEAFF,TGCGCCAGCAGCCTCAGGGACATGAACACTGAAGCTTTCTTT
-,TRBV27,TRBJ2-7,-,CASSPGTAHEQYF,TGTGCCAGCAGTCCCGGGACGGCCCACGAGCAGTACTTC
few,TRBV20-1,TRBJ1-1,-,CSASWGKGTEAFF,TGCAGTGCTAGTTGGGGAAAGGGCACTGAAGCTTTCTTT
few,TRBV6-5,TRBJ2-4,-,CASSYGSVRGAKNIQYF,TGTGCCAGCAGTTACGGGTCTGTCAGGGGAGCCAAAAACATTCAGTACTTC
few,TRBV5-8,TRBJ2-7,-,CASSPEGGRTYEQYF,TGTGCCAGCAGCCCCGAGGGTGGGCGCACCTACGAGCAGTACTTC
-,TRBV6-5,TRBJ1-1,TRBD1,CASSYRDRGRTNTEAFF,TGTGCCAGCAGTTACAGGGACAGGGGGCGGACGAACACTGAAGCTTTCTTT
-,TRBV2,TRBJ2-7,TRBD2,CASSEFLGGTSYEQYF,TGTGCCAGCAGTGAATTTTTGGGGGGGACCTCCTACGAGCAGTACTTC
-,TRBV7-8,TRBJ2-7,-,CASSLAPRNEQYF,TGTGCCAGCAGCTTAGCGCCAAGGAACGAGCAGTACTTC
many,TRBV4-3,TRBJ2-7,-,CASSLWGASGTYEQYF,TGCGCCAGCAGCCTTTGGGGGGCTAGCGGTACCTACGAGCAGTACTTC
-,TRBV30,TRBJ2-7,-,CAWSLYGYYEQYF,TGTGCCTGGAGTTTGTATGGGTACTACGAGCAGTACTTC
-,TRBV9,TRBJ2-1,TRBD2,CASSPTGSGGYNEQFF,TGTGCCAGCAGCCCCACGGGCAGCGGGGGCTACAATGAGCAGTTCTTC
-,TRBV6-5,TRBJ2-3,TRBD2,CASSLWTSGIGDTQYF,TGTGCCAGCAGTTTATGGACTAGCGGGATCGGAGATACGCAGTATTTT
many,TRBV12-3/TRBV12-4,TRBJ2-5,TRBD2,CASSYRRLAGGPPETQYF,TGTGCCAGCAGTTATCGGCGGTTAGCGGGAGGACCTCCGGAGACCCAGTACTTC
-,TRBV7-7,TRBJ2-5,TRBD2,CASSLYGGGFQETQYF,TGTGCTAGCAGCTTATATGGGGGGGGTTTCCAAGAGACCCAGTACTTC
few,TRBV9,TRBJ1-1,TRBD1,CASSQGGASTEAFF,TGTGCCAGCAGCCAGGGGGGGGCTAGCACTGAAGCTTTCTTT
-,TRBV5-1,TRBJ2-2,-,CASNWNLYTGELFF,TGCGCCAGCAATTGGAACTTGTACACCGGGGAGCTGTTTTTT
few,TRBV14,TRBJ2-2,TRBD2,CASSLEAGVWTGELFF,TGTGCCAGCAGTCTCGAAGCGGGAGTTTGGACCGGGGAGCTGTTTTTT
few,TRBV9,TRBJ2-3,TRBD2,CASSQLAGGSTDTQYF,TGTGCCAGCAGCCAGCTAGCGGGAGGGAGCACAGATACGCAGTATTTT
-,TRBV11-2,TRBJ2-7,TRBD2,CASCHGSGGLSSYEQYF,TGTGCCAGCTGTCACGGAAGCGGGGGCCTCTCCTCCTACGAGCAGTACTTC
-,TRBV27,TRBJ1-2,-,CASSLSKGFNYGYTF,TGTGCCAGCAGTTTATCGAAAGGATTTAACTATGGCTACACCTTC
few,TRBV18,TRBJ2-5,TRBD2,CASSHGRRETQYF,TGTGCCAGCTCCCACGGGAGGCGCGAGACCCAGTACTTC
-,TRBV15,TRBJ2-1,TRBD2,CATSRDSRGRADEQFF,TGTGCCACCAGCAGAGATTCGCGCGGGAGGGCAGATGAGCAGTTCTTC
-,TRBV13,TRBJ2-1,TRBD2,CASSRETSSHNEQFF,TGTGCCAGCAGCCGCGAGACTAGCTCCCACAATGAGCAGTTCTTC
few,TRBV15,TRBJ2-1,-,CATSGGAIARDEQFF,TGTGCCACCAGCGGAGGGGCGATAGCCCGGGATGAGCAGTTCTTC
-,TRBV4-3,TRBJ2-3,TRBD2,CASSPWTSGRPDTQYF,TGCGCCAGCAGCCCATGGACTAGCGGGAGGCCTGATACGCAGTATTTT
-,TRBV29-1,TRBJ1-1,-,CSVVLQGTEAFF,TGCAGCGTTGTTCTCCAAGGGACTGAAGCTTTCTTT
few,TRBV2,TRBJ1-1,-,CASIFNTEAFF,TGTGCCAGCATCTTTAACACTGAAGCTTTCTTT
few,TRBV12-3/TRBV12-4,TRBJ2-1,-,CASSFQEGEQFF,TGTGCCAGCAGTTTCCAGGAAGGTGAGCAGTTCTTC
few,TRBV12-3/TRBV12-4,TRBJ2-7,-,CASSLDRKSYEQYF,TGTGCCAGCAGCCTTGACCGAAAGTCCTACGAGCAGTACTTC
-,TRBV20-1,TRBJ2-2,-,CSARSDTGELFF,TGCAGTGCTAGAAGTGACACCGGGGAGCTGTTTTTT
few,TRBV6-5,TRBJ2-1,-,CASSFDSRPYNEQFF,TGTGCCAGCAGTTTCGACAGCCGACCCTACAATGAGCAGTTCTTC
-,TRBV28,TRBJ2-3,-,CASTTEEFGTDTQYF,TGTGCCAGCACGACCGAAGAATTTGGCACAGATACGCAGTATTTT
few,TRBV29-1,TRBJ2-5,TRBD1,CSVEEGGETQYF,TGCAGCGTTGAAGAAGGGGGCGAGACCCAGTACTTC